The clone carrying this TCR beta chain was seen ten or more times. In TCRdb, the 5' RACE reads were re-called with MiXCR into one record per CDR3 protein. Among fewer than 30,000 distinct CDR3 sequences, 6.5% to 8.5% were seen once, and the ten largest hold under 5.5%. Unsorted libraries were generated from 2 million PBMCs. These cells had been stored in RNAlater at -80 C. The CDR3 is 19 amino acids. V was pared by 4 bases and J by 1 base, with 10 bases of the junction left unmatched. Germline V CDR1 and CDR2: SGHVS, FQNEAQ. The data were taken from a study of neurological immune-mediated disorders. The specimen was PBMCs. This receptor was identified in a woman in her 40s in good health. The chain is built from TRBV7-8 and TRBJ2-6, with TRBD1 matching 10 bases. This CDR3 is CASSSSVPGQGSGANVLTF. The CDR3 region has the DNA TGTGCCAGCAGCTCCAGCGTCCCGGGACAGGGGTCTGGGGCCAACGTCCTGACTTTC.